A single sample gave rise to the 12 T cell receptor beta chains below, sequenced in a study of blood T cell repertoires in COVID-19. The method was immunoSEQ multiplex PCR; TCRdb's version includes in-frame clones alone and lacks a portion of them. Altogether 110,000 or so clones are present, around 85% being singletons, with the ten largest covering about 2.7%. Sequencing used peripheral blood. These receptors were taken from a man aged 45-65 years with acute or convalescent COVID-19.

The rearrangement uses TRBV3-1 (or the pseudogene TRBV3-2) and TRBJ1-2; 7 nucleotides match TRBD1. In germline, CDR1 is LGHDT, CDR2 YNNKEL (reference sequence). The CDR3 runs 14 residues. V dropped 2 bases and J dropped 2; count of bases not matched to a gene: 2. The CDR3 DNA follows: TGTGCCAGCAGCCAACGACAGGGAAACTATGGCTACACCTTC. Translating it yields CASSQRQGNYGYTF.

V is TRBV28 and J is TRBJ2-4; D might be TRBD1 (5 bases). Germline CDR1 is MDHEN and CDR2 is SYDVKM. CDR3 length: 15 residues. Between the trimmed V and J ends, which lost 2 bases and 0 bases, there was a span of 8 bases. Here the CDR3 DNA reads TGTGCCAGCAGTTTAGGGGCAGTAGCCAAAAACATTCAGTACTTC. Its protein product is CASSLGAVAKNIQYF.

This chain uses TRBV10-1 with TRBJ2-2; TRBD2 is a possible D gene (5 bases). This CDR3 comprises 13 residues. Trimming cost V 9 bases and J 6 bases, with 14 bases left between them. Germline CDR1 WNHNN, CDR2 SYGVQD (reference sequence). CDR3 nucleotides: TGCGCCAGTCACGACGGGATTTCCGGGGAGCTGTTTTTT. This translates into CASHDGISGELFF.

This clone has just a few counts. The V gene is TRBV3-1 (or the pseudogene TRBV3-2), the J gene TRBJ1-3; TRBD1 matches at 7 bases. This CDR3 has 15 amino acids. The V segment lost 6 bases and the J segment 4 bases; nucleotides outside the gene matches: 9. Germline V gives CDR1 LGHDT, CDR2 YNNKEL (reference sequence). CDR3 in amino acids: CASSLTGDAGNTIYF. CDR3 nucleotide sequence: TGTGCCAGCAGTCTTACAGGGGATGCGGGAAACACCATATATTTT.

The chain's CDR3 is CASSSYSGETQYF. Written as DNA, the CDR3 is TGTGCCAGTAGTAGTTACAGCGGGGAGACCCAGTACTTC. The V and J genes are TRBV19 and TRBJ2-5, with D maybe TRBD2 (6 bases). CDR3 length: 13 amino acids. Germline CDR1 reads LNHDA; CDR2 reads SQIVND (reference sequence). V was cut by 4 bases and J by 5 bases, with 11 bases left in between.

In its sample, this clone was seen once. The chain links TRBV9 to TRBJ1-3, with a tentative D call TRBD1 (5 bases). V lost 4 bases and J lost 2, with 19 bases in between. CDR3 length: 17 residues. Germline CDR1 SGDLS, CDR2 YYNGEE. This CDR3 reads CASSRPGRGPAGNTIYF. DNA for the CDR3: TGTGCCAGCAGCCGTCCCGGTAGGGGCCCGGCTGGAAACACCATATATTTT.

The chain joins TRBV7-6 to TRBJ1-3, with 8 bases matching TRBD1. V shed 5 bases and J 2 bases; nucleotides not matched to a gene: 2. The CDR3 has 14 residues. Germline CDR1 SGHVS, CDR2 FNYEAQ. The CDR3 reads CASSPTGAGNTIYF. In DNA, the CDR3 is TGTGCCAGCAGCCCGACAGGGGCTGGAAACACCATATATTTT.

This chain uses TRBV19 with TRBJ1-3, with D unclear. Trimming took off 5 bases at V and 4 bases at J, with 15 bases between the two ends. The germline CDR1 and CDR2 sequences are LNHDA and SQIVND (reference sequence). The CDR3 totals 15 residues. The CDR3 is CASSPDIASGNTIYF. CDR3 coding DNA: TGTGCCAGTAGTCCAGACATTGCATCCGGAAACACCATATATTTT.

The chain is built from TRBV6-4 and TRBJ1-2, with 10 bases lining up with TRBD1. Germline CDR1 is MRHNA and CDR2 is SNTAGT. The trim removed 4 bases at V and 6 bases at J, leaving 2 bases unmatched. This CDR3 has 13 amino acids. The CDR3 loop reads CASSATGGHGYTF. Written as DNA, the CDR3 is TGTGCCAGCAGTGCGACAGGGGGCCATGGCTACACCTTC.

The V call is TRBV5-5, the J call TRBJ2-7; the match to TRBD1 covers 7 bases. Germline values: CDR1 SGHKS, CDR2 YYEKEE (reference sequence). V lost 0 bases and J lost 0; bases outside the gene matches: 3. This CDR3 has 15 amino acids. CDR3 sequence (DNA): TGTGCCAGCAGCTTGGAGGACAGGATCTCCTACGAGCAGTACTTC. Protein sequence: CASSLEDRISYEQYF.

The chain couples TRBV19 to TRBJ2-1; 8 bases are a match to TRBD2. The CDR3 consists of 12 residues. With V trimmed by 4 bases and J by 13 bases, 6 bases remained unmatched. CDR1 and CDR2 from the germline V gene are LNHDA and SQIVND (reference sequence). The CDR3 reads CASSSGLAGQFF. CDR3 nucleotides: TGTGCCAGTAGTAGCGGACTAGCCGGTCAGTTCTTC.

The J gene is TRBJ2-3, the V gene TRBV29-1; D remains ambiguous. Germline V gene lookup returns CDR1 SQVTM and CDR2 ANQGSEA. The CDR3 sequence is 11 residues long. V was trimmed by 7 bases and J by 4 bases, leaving 9 bases between them. Here the CDR3 reads CSATSPDTQYF. Here the CDR3 DNA reads TGCAGCGCCACATCGCCAGATACGCAGTATTTT.